The 23 T cell receptor beta chains below come from one sample, sequenced in a study of CD8+ T cells in alopecia areata. In each case, RNA was isolated and then reverse transcribed into cDNA as the sequencing template. The assay was immunoSEQ multiplex PCR, and TCRdb's table has in-frame clones only and misses some. The sample includes about 160,000 clones, over 45% seen only once; the top ten take about 6.4%. Sequenced material: CD4+ T cells sorted from blood. Receptors originate from a human donor with alopecia areata.

The gene calls are TRBV11-2 and TRBJ1-4; D is ambiguous. This CDR3 has 13 residues. V dropped 5 bases and J dropped 8 bases, with 12 bases sitting between them. The germline V gene encodes CDR1 SGHAT and CDR2 FQNNGV. Written as DNA, the CDR3 is TGTGCCAGCAGCCGAGATTTGGGGGAAAAACTGTTTTTT. The encoded protein is CASSRDLGEKLFF.

This clone was observed a handful of times. The chain is built from TRBV9 and TRBJ2-1; 7 bases are shared with TRBD1. J was trimmed by 0 bases and V by 2 bases; bases with no gene match: 5. This CDR3 has 16 residues. Germline V gene sequence: CDR1 SGDLS, CDR2 YYNGEE. CDR3 loop: CASSVGRGNSYNEQFF. DNA of the CDR3: TGTGCCAGCAGCGTGGGCAGGGGGAACTCCTACAATGAGCAGTTCTTC.

This clone has more than one count but fewer than ten. The chain joins TRBV13 to TRBJ1-1, with D possibly TRBD1 on 5 matching bases. The CDR3 loop spans 13 amino acids. CDR1 and CDR2 from the germline V gene are PRHDT and FYEKMQ (reference sequence). Trimming took 5 bases from V and 0 from J, leaving 7 bases between them. This CDR3 is CASSGTLNTEAFF. In DNA form, the CDR3 reads TGTGCCAGCAGCGGGACCCTGAACACTGAAGCTTTCTTT.

The chain has TRBV27 and TRBJ2-7; 9 bases match TRBD2. The germline gives CDR1 MNHEY, CDR2 SMNVEV (reference sequence). V shed 11 bases, J shed 5 bases, and the junction held 10 bases outside the gene matches. This CDR3 comprises 13 residues. This CDR3 is CASGGAGGNEQYF. CDR3 nucleotides: TGTGCCTCCGGAGGGGCGGGAGGGAACGAGCAGTACTTC.

This clone was seen a handful of times. The V and J genes are TRBV29-1 and TRBJ2-1; D gene uncertain. Trimming took off 1 base at V and 1 base at J, with 5 bases between the two ends. In germline, CDR1 is SQVTM, CDR2 ANQGSEA. The CDR3 is 13 residues long. The chain's CDR3 is CSVEGVSYNEQFF. CDR3 sequence (DNA): TGCAGCGTTGAAGGGGTGTCCTACAATGAGCAGTTCTTC.

The chain couples TRBV2 to TRBJ2-5, with D possibly TRBD1 on 6 matching bases. Trimming shortened V by 7 bases and J by 2 bases, and 20 bases separated the two germline ends. CDR3 size: 16 residues. Per the germline V gene, CDR1 is SNHLY and CDR2 is FYNNEI. CDR3 DNA: TGTGCCAGCACCCCTCCGGGGAGAGGGGGACAAGAGACCCAGTACTTC. This gives the protein CASTPPGRGGQETQYF.

This chain links TRBV7-8 with TRBJ2-5; 8 nucleotides align to TRBD2. The CDR3 runs to 15 residues. V lost 6 bases, J lost 2 bases, and 8 bases stayed unmatched. The germline gives CDR1 SGHVS, CDR2 FQNEAQ. CDR3 nucleotide sequence: TGTGCCAGCAGACGGATAGCGGGAAAGCAAGAGACCCAGTACTTC. It is translated as CASRRIAGKQETQYF. The whole variable domain, filled in from reference TRBV7-8 and TRBJ2-5, reads GAGVSQSPRYKVAKRGQDVALRCDPISGHVSLFWYQQALGQGPEFLTYFQNEAQLDKSGLPSDRFFAERPEGSVSTLKIQRTQQEDSAVYLCASRRIAGKQETQYFGPGTRLLVL.

The V and J genes are TRBV27 and TRBJ2-3; TRBD1 matches at 11 bases. The germline CDR1 and CDR2 sequences are MNHEY and SMNVEV (reference sequence). The CDR3 consists of 14 residues. The trim removed 3 bases at V and 5 bases at J, leaving 1 base unmatched. The CDR3 bases are TGTGCCAGCAGTTTGGACAGGGGGCAAGATACGCAGTATTTT. Its protein is CASSLDRGQDTQYF.

This clone came up a few times. This chain joins TRBV14 and TRBJ2-5; 7 bases line up with TRBD1. Per germline, CDR1 SGHDN and CDR2 FVKESK. The J segment lost 5 bases and the V segment lost 4 bases, leaving 7 bases of the junction unmatched. The CDR3 length is 14 residues. Written as DNA, the CDR3 is TGTGCCAGCAGCCTCCAACAGGGGTTGGAGACCCAGTACTTC. It encodes CASSLQQGLETQYF.

Concerning this clone: The same CDR3 also results from other DNA sequences found in this sample. The rearrangement links TRBV29-1 to TRBJ2-7, with D maybe TRBD2 (5 bases). The CDR3 is 11 amino acids. Trimming removed 6 bases at V and 1 base at J, with 7 bases between. Germline values: CDR1 SQVTM, CDR2 ANQGSEA. The CDR3 region has the DNA TGCAGCGTCGGACTTTCCTACGAGCAGTACTTC. Protein sequence: CSVGLSYEQYF.

V is TRBV5-1 and J is TRBJ1-2; TRBD1 matches 7 bases. This CDR3 region has 15 residues. V shed 0 bases and J 8 bases; nucleotides not matched to a gene: 10. CDR1 is SGHRS, CDR2 YFSETQ, per germline. The CDR3 is CASSLEGALGSGYTF. In DNA, the CDR3 is TGCGCCAGCAGCTTGGAGGGGGCCTTGGGGTCCGGCTACACCTTC.

This clone was seen more than once but under ten times. The chain employs TRBV28 and TRBJ2-3, with 7 positions matching TRBD1. The germline gives CDR1 MDHEN, CDR2 SYDVKM. The CDR3 contains 17 residues. J was trimmed by 1 base and V by 2 bases; bases with no gene match: 9. The CDR3 protein is CASSLLPDRAGTDTQYF. The CDR3 DNA sequence: TGTGCCAGCAGTTTACTCCCAGACAGGGCGGGCACAGATACGCAGTATTTT.

In this sample, this clone turned up once. The V gene is TRBV6-5, the J gene TRBJ2-5; 9 positions agree with TRBD1. CDR1 and CDR2 from the germline V gene are MNHEY and SVGAGI. This CDR3 has 16 amino acids. The V segment lost 2 bases and the J segment 3 bases; nucleotides outside the gene matches: 7. As DNA, the CDR3 is TGTGCCAGCAGTTACCCAACCGGGACAGGGAAAGAGACCCAGTACTTC. This encodes CASSYPTGTGKETQYF.

This clone was detected only a few times. This chain uses TRBV30 with TRBJ1-5; TRBD1 aligns across 10 bases. V was clipped by 5 bases and J by 1 base; unmatched bases: 8. This CDR3 is 16 amino acids long. CDR1 and CDR2 (germline): GTSNPN, SVGIG (reference sequence). The CDR3 DNA reads as TGTGCCTGGTCGAAGGGACAGGGGCTCAGCAATCAGCCCCAGCATTTT. It encodes CAWSKGQGLSNQPQHF.

V usage is TRBV5-1 and J usage is TRBJ1-2, with D maybe TRBD1 (5 bases). V gave up 4 bases and J gave up 8 bases, with 15 bases separating them. Germline V gene data show CDR1 as SGHRS and CDR2 as YFSETQ. CDR3 length equals 13 residues. The CDR3 here is CASSPGTAGGYTF. CDR3 nucleotide sequence: TGCGCCAGCAGCCCCGGGACCGCGGGCGGCTACACCTTC.

The rearrangement uses TRBV5-1 and TRBJ2-2; the D is unclear. V was clipped by 4 bases and J by 5 bases, with 18 bases between them. The CDR3 is 16 amino acids. Germline assignment: CDR1 SGHRS and CDR2 YFSETQ. CDR3 sequence reads: CASSPLAVSVTGELFF. The DNA for the CDR3 is TGCGCCAGCAGCCCCCTGGCGGTGAGCGTGACCGGGGAGCTGTTTTTT.

The chain recombines TRBV5-1 with TRBJ2-1, with a possible D match to TRBD2 (6 bases). The germline V gene has CDR1 SGHRS and CDR2 YFSETQ. This CDR3 spans 15 amino acids. Deletions cut 0 bases from V and 0 bases from J, with 7 bases between. The CDR3 bases are TGCGCCAGCAGCTTGGACGGGAGCTCCTACAATGAGCAGTTCTTC. It codes for CASSLDGSSYNEQFF.

The chain carries TRBV7-3 and TRBJ2-1; TRBD1 matches at 7 bases. Germline loops: CDR1 SGHTA, CDR2 FQGTGA. The CDR3 has 13 amino acids. After removal of 5 bases from V and 8 bases from J, the junction contained 6 bases not matched to a gene. CDR3 coding DNA: TGTGCCAGCAGCCTACAGGGGTGGGATGAGCAGTTCTTC. Translation: CASSLQGWDEQFF.

In its sample, this clone was seen a few times. The chain recombines TRBV28 with TRBJ1-5, with TRBD1 as a possible D gene (5 bases). Germline CDR1 is MDHEN and CDR2 is SYDVKM. V was trimmed by 9 bases and J by 5 bases, leaving 14 bases between them. The CDR3 is made up of 13 amino acids. The CDR3 region has the DNA TGTGCCAGTGCCTCCGGGGCGGATCAGCCCCAGCATTTT. It encodes CASASGADQPQHF. Complete variable domain (other parts from reference TRBV28 and TRBJ1-5): DVKVTQSSRYLVKRTGEKVFLECVQDMDHENMFWYRQDPGLGLRLIYFSYDVKMKEKGDIPEGYSVSREKKERFSLILESASTNQTSMYLCASASGADQPQHFGDGTRLSIL.

The chain couples TRBV29-1 to TRBJ1-1; 9 bases are a match to TRBD1. V was pared by 4 bases and J by 5 bases, with 5 bases of the junction left unmatched. From germline, CDR1 is SQVTM and CDR2 ANQGSEA. This CDR3 spans 13 amino acids. The CDR3 coding sequence is TGCAGCGTTGCGACAGGGGGAGGGACTGAAGCTTTCTTT. Translation: CSVATGGGTEAFF.

The chain has TRBV23-1 and TRBJ2-7; 7 positions agree with TRBD1. TRBV23-1 is marked as an open reading frame, function uncertain. V lost 6 bases and J lost 2; bases outside the gene matches: 10. The CDR3 loop spans 15 amino acids. This chain's CDR3 is CASSPVRDRAYEQYF. The DNA for the CDR3 is TGCGCCAGCAGCCCCGTCCGGGACAGAGCCTACGAGCAGTACTTC.

The chain employs TRBV4-1 and TRBJ2-7, with unresolved D. Germline V CDR1 and CDR2: MGHRA, YSYEKL. The CDR3 is 14 amino acids. The V end lost 1 base, the J end lost 6 bases, and 13 bases lay between the germline ends. The CDR3 sequence is CASSQVGIPFEQYF. CDR3 nucleotide sequence: TGCGCCAGCAGCCAAGTGGGAATACCCTTCGAGCAGTACTTC.

This clone has a handful of counts. The J gene is TRBJ2-3, the V gene TRBV7-9, with TRBD1 identical over 8 bases. The CDR3 consists of 13 residues. Per the germline V gene, CDR1 is SEHNR and CDR2 is FQNEAQ (reference sequence). Losses at the gene ends were 4 bases for V and 6 bases for J; bases not matched to a gene: 3. CDR3 loop: CASSSQGVDTQYF. The CDR3 coding sequence is TGTGCCAGCAGCTCACAGGGGGTGGATACGCAGTATTTT.